The next 18 T cell receptor beta chains were all read from a single sample in a study of identical twins. Each CDR3 protein is one row after TCRdb ran MiXCR on the 5' RACE reads. The repertoire has approximately 1.8 million distinct CDR3 sequences, 25% to 35% of them found once; the top ten carry less than 0.35%. The sequenced material came from cord blood. The receptors here all came from a newborn girl in good health.

The rearrangement uses TRBV20-1 and TRBJ2-4; D may be TRBD1 or TRBD2 (6 bases each). V was trimmed by 3 bases and J by 8 bases, leaving 14 bases between them. CDR1 and CDR2 from the germline V gene are DFQATT and SNEGSKA (reference sequence). The CDR3 has 13 amino acids. The CDR3 reads CSASPRGGDIQYF. CDR3 DNA sequence: TGCAGTGCTAGTCCCAGGGGCGGGGACATTCAGTACTTC.

This chain's CDR3 is CASRLSGYSGANVLTF. CDR3 DNA sequence: TGTGCCAGCAGACTTTCAGGGTACTCTGGGGCCAACGTCCTGACTTTC. The chain uses TRBV11-2 and TRBJ2-6; the D gene is possibly TRBD1 (5 bases). V shed 6 bases and J shed 0 bases, with 12 bases lying between them. CDR1 is SGHAT and CDR2 is FQNNGV in the germline V gene. The CDR3 extends over 16 amino acids.

The chain links TRBV12-3 or TRBV12-4 to TRBJ1-6, with 7 bases matching TRBD1. The CDR3 has 15 amino acids. The V segment lost 2 bases and the J segment 6 bases; nucleotides outside the gene matches: 4. The CDR3 coding sequence is TGTGCCAGCAGTTTAACGTGGGACAGTAATTCACCCCTCCACTTT. Its protein product is CASSLTWDSNSPLHF.

This chain uses TRBV3-1 with TRBJ2-3; no definite D call. The CDR3 extends over 16 amino acids. The germline gives CDR1 LGHDT, CDR2 YNNKEL (reference sequence). V gave up 4 bases and J gave up 2 bases, with 16 bases separating them. For the CDR3, the DNA is TGTGCCAGCAGCCCTCCGTGGACCGGATTCACAGATACGCAGTATTTT. As protein: CASSPPWTGFTDTQYF.

Regarding this clonotype: A much bigger clone sits one base away, suggesting this may be a read error. This sequence joins TRBV12-3 or TRBV12-4 and TRBJ1-5, with D perhaps matching TRBD1 (5 bases). This CDR3 contains 14 residues. CDR3 region: CAGSWGSPYQPQHF. The CDR3 DNA reads as TGTGCCGGCAGTTGGGGGTCTCCTTATCAGCCCCAGCATTTT.

The CDR3 spells CASSQARLSYNEQFF. The DNA for the CDR3 is TGTGCCAGCAGCCAAGCTAGATTGAGCTACAATGAGCAGTTCTTC. This chain links TRBV14 with TRBJ2-1, with D uncertain. Germline values: CDR1 SGHDN, CDR2 FVKESK. The CDR3 has 15 residues. The ends were cut back, 1 base at V and 3 bases at J, with 10 bases in the middle.

The J gene is TRBJ2-7, the V gene TRBV2; the match to TRBD2 covers 8 bases. CDR1 is SNHLY, CDR2 FYNNEI, per germline. The CDR3 covers 14 residues. The J segment lost 3 bases and the V segment lost 6 bases, leaving 7 bases of the junction unmatched. CDR3 residues: CASRVLAEDYEQYF. The CDR3 DNA reads TGTGCCAGCAGGGTACTAGCGGAAGACTACGAGCAGTACTTC.

This clonotype was seen only a few times. The chain couples TRBV20-1 to TRBJ1-1; D ambiguous. The CDR3 has 14 amino acids. With 2 bases removed from V and 1 base from J, the gap between germline ends came to 11 bases. The V gene's germline CDR1 is DFQATT and CDR2 SNEGSKA (reference sequence). CDR3 sequence reads: CSARKGGWNTEAFF. The CDR3 region has the DNA TGCAGTGCTAGAAAGGGAGGGTGGAACACTGAAGCTTTCTTT.

In the case of this clonotype: The junction departs from the called germline gene at one end, perhaps through a read error. The rearrangement joins TRBV7-7 to TRBJ2-5; a weak D match, TRBD2 (6 bases). The J call may be faulty, since TRBJ2-7 better matches the DNA end. Per germline, CDR1 SSHAT and CDR2 FNYEAQ (reference sequence). The CDR3 is made up of 15 amino acids. DNA of the CDR3: TGTGCTAGCAGCCCCCCTTTAGCGGCGCTCTACGAGCAGTACTTC. This sequence encodes CASSPPLAALYEQYF.

The chain carries TRBV28 and TRBJ2-1; 15 positions match TRBD2. The CDR3 loop spans 17 amino acids. Trimming at V came to 4 bases and at J to 7 bases, leaving 8 bases not matched to a gene. CDR1 is MDHEN, CDR2 SYDVKM, per germline. CDR3 coding DNA: TGTGCCAGCAGTTCACCGCCCGGGACTAGCGGGAGGAATGAGCAGTTCTTC. It specifies CASSSPPGTSGRNEQFF.

The J gene is TRBJ1-2, the V gene TRBV3-1; tentatively, D is TRBD1 (5 bases). V lost 1 base, J lost 8 bases, and 11 bases lay in between. The CDR3 loop spans 13 amino acids. Germline V gene sequence: CDR1 LGHDT, CDR2 YNNKEL (reference sequence). The CDR3 DNA reads as TGTGCCAGCAGCCAAGTGGGGGTGCACGGCTACACCTTC. Protein product: CASSQVGVHGYTF. The full variable domain, rest sourced from reference TRBV3-1 and TRBJ1-2, is DTAVSQTPKYLVTQMGNDKSIKCEQNLGHDTMYWYKQDSKKFLKIMFSYNNKELIINETVPNRFSPKSPDKAHLNLHINSLELGDSAVYFCASSQVGVHGYTFGSGTRLTVV.

The gene calls are TRBV20-1 and TRBJ1-3; D might be TRBD1 (6 bases). The CDR3 totals 13 residues. CDR1 is DFQATT, CDR2 SNEGSKA, per germline (reference sequence). V lost 0 bases and J 4 bases, leaving 7 bases between the germline ends. The CDR3 coding sequence is TGCAGTGCTAGAGAAGGGGGGGGAAACACCATATATTTT. Its translation is CSAREGGGNTIYF.

V is TRBV20-1 and J is TRBJ2-5, with 8 bases identical to TRBD2. Losses at the gene ends were 3 bases for V and 11 bases for J; bases not matched to a gene: 11. There are 13 residues in the CDR3. Germline V gene lookup returns CDR1 DFQATT and CDR2 SNEGSKA (reference sequence). The CDR3 loop reads CSASLRGGNEQYF. CDR3 nucleotides: TGCAGTGCTAGCTTACGGGGGGGTAATGAGCAGTACTTC.

This clonotype appeared a few times. The chain employs TRBV7-2 and TRBJ2-7; D is unclear. Deletions cut 0 bases from V and 3 bases from J, with 9 bases between. The CDR3 is 14 amino acids. Germline CDR1 is SGHTA and CDR2 is FQGNSA. The CDR3 reads CASSLAQLNYEQYF. For the CDR3, the DNA is TGTGCCAGCAGCTTAGCGCAGTTAAACTACGAGCAGTACTTC.

The J gene is TRBJ2-1, the V gene TRBV29-1, with D unclear. The end of the DNA aligns better with TRBJ2-7, so the J call may be wrong. Germline CDR1 reads SQVTM; CDR2 reads ANQGSEA. The CDR3 consists of 12 residues. This chain's CDR3 is CSVAHSYNEQYF. CDR3 DNA: TGCAGCGTTGCGCATTCCTACAATGAGCAGTACTTC.

The V gene is TRBV27, the J gene TRBJ2-1, with 10 nucleotides matching TRBD2. The CDR3 loop spans 16 amino acids. Germline assignment: CDR1 MNHEY and CDR2 SMNVEV (reference sequence). V lost 7 bases to trimming and J lost 4 bases; unmatched junction nucleotides: 10. CDR3 nucleotide sequence: TGTGCCAGCACGGGTAGCGGGAGGCACCCTTACAATGAGCAGTTCTTC. Its translation is CASTGSGRHPYNEQFF.

J is TRBJ2-5 and V is TRBV24-1; 8 bases fit TRBD2. The CDR3 is 14 amino acids. Trimming at V came to 1 base and at J to 11 bases, leaving 8 bases not matched to a gene. The germline V gene has CDR1 KGHDR and CDR2 SFDVKD. CDR3 loop: CATSDFGRAHEQYF. CDR3 in DNA: TGTGCCACCAGTGATTTCGGGAGGGCCCATGAGCAGTACTTC.

This clonotype was seen a few times. V usage is TRBV2 and J usage is TRBJ1-1; D is unresolved. This CDR3 comprises 16 residues. The germline V gene has CDR1 SNHLY and CDR2 FYNNEI. The V end was cut by 4 bases, the J end by 1 base, with 16 bases between. CDR3: CASSVSRVNGNTEAFF. CDR3 bases: TGTGCCAGCAGTGTCTCCCGGGTCAACGGGAACACTGAAGCTTTCTTT. Variable domain in full (rest from reference TRBV2 and TRBJ1-1): EPEVTQTPSHQVTQMGQEVILRCVPISNHLYFYWYRQILGQKVEFLVSFYNNEISEKSEIFDDQFSVERPDGSNFTLKIRSTKLEDSAMYFCASSVSRVNGNTEAFFGQGTRLTVV.